Presented here are 18 T cell receptor beta chains from one specimen sequenced in a study of blood T cell repertoires in COVID-19. Produced via immunoSEQ multiplex PCR; TCRdb's table is partial and in-frame only. The profile covers 95,000 to 150,000 clones, with 85% to 90% appearing a single time and 3.8% taken by the ten largest. The source material was peripheral blood. The receptors were sampled from a woman aged 55-70 years with COVID-19, enrolled during active disease.

This clone was seen a handful of times. This chain links TRBV5-1 with TRBJ1-6, with 7 bases fitting TRBD1. The CDR3 has 14 amino acids. Trimming cost V 5 bases and J 9 bases; bases outside gene matches: 8. The germline CDR1 and CDR2 sequences are SGHRS and YFSETQ. CDR3 coding DNA: TGCGCCAGCAGATCCGACAGGGTTACTTCACCCCTCCACTTT. Residues: CASRSDRVTSPLHF.

The chain couples TRBV9 to TRBJ1-3; TRBD1 is a possible D gene (5 bases). The length of the CDR3 is 17 residues. Germline assignment: CDR1 SGDLS and CDR2 YYNGEE. V was trimmed by 0 bases and J by 0 bases, leaving 13 bases between them. The CDR3 bases are TGTGCCAGCAGCGTAGGGGAGGGACGGCTCTCTGGAAACACCATATATTTT. Protein product: CASSVGEGRLSGNTIYF. The variable domain in full, with the rest retrieved from reference TRBV9 and TRBJ1-3, is DSGVTQTPKHLITATGQRVTLRCSPRSGDLSVYWYQQSLDQGLQFLIQYYNGEERAKGNILERFSAQQFPDLHSELNLSSLELGDSALYFCASSVGEGRLSGNTIYFGEGSWLTVV.

V gene TRBV5-1 combines with J gene TRBJ1-4; possible D gene TRBD1, 5 bases. Germline CDR1 and CDR2: SGHRS and YFSETQ. With 2 bases removed from V and 7 bases from J, the gap between germline ends came to 18 bases. This CDR3 contains 16 residues. CDR3 residues: CASSFGGDYGGEKLFF. The CDR3, as DNA: TGCGCCAGCAGCTTCGGAGGGGACTACGGAGGTGAAAAACTGTTTTTT. Looking up the rest from reference TRBV5-1 and TRBJ1-4 gives the full variable domain: KAGVTQTPRYLIKTRGQQVTLSCSPISGHRSVSWYQQTPGQGLQFLFEYFSETQRNKGNFPGRFSGRQFSNSRSEMNVSTLELGDSALYLCASSFGGDYGGEKLFFGSGTQLSVL.

The rearrangement links TRBV5-1 to TRBJ2-1, with 8 bases fitting TRBD2. Trimming cost V 0 bases and J 4 bases; bases outside gene matches: 6. The CDR3 covers 16 residues. Germline V CDR1 and CDR2: SGHRS, YFSETQ. CDR3 region: CASSLVSAGGYNEQFF. CDR3 nucleotides: TGCGCCAGCAGCTTGGTGTCCGCGGGGGGTTACAATGAGCAGTTCTTC.

The CDR3 reads CASRTGGTSTIYF. Written as DNA, the CDR3 is TGTGCCAGCAGGACTGGAGGCACTTCCACCATATATTTT. V gene TRBV12-3 or TRBV12-4 combines with J gene TRBJ1-3; D gene uncertain. The CDR3 runs 13 residues. Trimming left V 6 bases short and J 9 bases short, with 15 bases between.

The J gene is TRBJ2-2, the V gene TRBV11-2; 10 bases are a match to TRBD2. V was pared by 4 bases and J by 4 bases, with 6 bases of the junction left unmatched. Germline CDR1 and CDR2: SGHAT and FQNNGV. The CDR3 is 16 amino acids. The CDR3 DNA reads as TGTGCCAGCAGCTGGCGGACTAGCGGATCCACCGGGGAGCTGTTTTTT. Amino acids: CASSWRTSGSTGELFF.

The chain combines TRBV5-1 with TRBJ1-1; 9 bases fit TRBD1. Germline loops: CDR1 SGHRS, CDR2 YFSETQ. This CDR3 has 13 residues. V shed 4 bases, J shed 7 bases, and the junction held 5 bases outside the gene matches. CDR3 amino acids: CASSTTGGFEAFF. In DNA form, the CDR3 reads TGCGCCAGCAGCACAACAGGGGGCTTTGAAGCTTTCTTT. The variable domain in full, completed from reference TRBV5-1 and TRBJ1-1, reads KAGVTQTPRYLIKTRGQQVTLSCSPISGHRSVSWYQQTPGQGLQFLFEYFSETQRNKGNFPGRFSGRQFSNSRSEMNVSTLELGDSALYLCASSTTGGFEAFFGQGTRLTVV.

V gene TRBV7-9 combines with J gene TRBJ2-5, with 8 bases identical to TRBD2. The CDR3 covers 15 residues. With 1 base clipped from V and 2 bases from J, the junction kept 3 bases outside the gene matches. Germline CDR1 reads SEHNR; CDR2 reads FQNEAQ (reference sequence). The CDR3: CASSLGGGSQETQYF. In DNA form, the CDR3 reads TGTGCCAGCAGCTTAGGCGGGGGGTCACAAGAGACCCAGTACTTC. The whole variable domain, remainder taken from reference TRBV7-9 and TRBJ2-5, is DTGVSQNPRHKITKRGQNVTFRCDPISEHNRLYWYRQTLGQGPEFLTYFQNEAQLEKSRLLSDRFSAERPKGSFSTLEIQRTEQGDSAMYLCASSLGGGSQETQYFGPGTRLLVL.

The rearrangement uses TRBV6-6 and TRBJ2-1; 11 nucleotides agree with TRBD1. V lost 6 bases and J lost 6; bases outside the gene matches: 7. This CDR3 has 15 residues. Germline CDR1 MNHNY, CDR2 SVGAGI (reference sequence). The CDR3 sequence is CASSRGQGAVNEQFF. Here the CDR3 DNA reads TGTGCCAGCAGCCGTGGACAGGGGGCGGTCAATGAGCAGTTCTTC.

CDR3 bases: TGCGCCAGCAGCCAAGATACGGGAGAGACCCAGTACTTC. Translation: CASSQDTGETQYF. The V and J genes are TRBV4-3 and TRBJ2-5; D gene unclear. The CDR3 extends over 13 amino acids. Trimming pared 0 bases from V and 4 bases from J, leaving 6 bases between. CDR1 and CDR2 (germline): LGHNA, YSLEER.

This clone was found a few times. The V and J genes are TRBV9 and TRBJ2-3; 9 bases fit TRBD1. V was pared by 3 bases and J by 4 bases, with 3 bases of the junction left unmatched. Germline V gives CDR1 SGDLS, CDR2 YYNGEE. This CDR3 is built from 14 residues. CDR3 bases: TGTGCCAGCAGCGCCGGACAGGGGCCAGATACGCAGTATTTT. Its protein is CASSAGQGPDTQYF.

The CDR3 protein is CASSQELGAYGYTF. The CDR3 coding sequence is TGTGCCAGCAGCCAAGAATTAGGGGCCTATGGCTACACCTTC. This chain links TRBV3-1 (or the pseudogene TRBV3-2) with TRBJ1-2, with a weak D call TRBD1 (5 bases). Trimming removed 0 bases from V and 4 bases from J, with 9 bases in between. CDR3 length: 14 amino acids. The germline gives CDR1 LGHDT, CDR2 YNNKEL (reference sequence).

This chain joins TRBV7-9 and TRBJ2-7; 8 bases agree with TRBD2. The germline gives CDR1 SEHNR, CDR2 FQNEAQ (reference sequence). V was clipped by 2 bases and J by 3 bases; unmatched bases: 9. This CDR3 comprises 16 residues. The DNA for the CDR3 is TGTGCCAGCAGCTTAAGTATGAGCGGGGGACTCTACGAGCAGTACTTC. It codes for CASSLSMSGGLYEQYF.

The chain carries TRBV15 and TRBJ2-1; 7 nucleotides agree with TRBD2. Germline V CDR1 and CDR2: LNHNV, YYDKDF (reference sequence). V shed 0 bases and J 0 bases; nucleotides not matched to a gene: 5. The CDR3 totals 17 residues. The CDR3 is CATSRDLGGSSYNEQFF. The CDR3, as DNA: TGTGCCACCAGCAGAGACTTGGGCGGGAGCTCCTACAATGAGCAGTTCTTC.

Concerning this clone itself: At the DNA level, this CDR3 is encoded by other sequences in the same sample as well. The chain recombines TRBV30 with TRBJ1-6, with D tentatively TRBD1 (6 bases). CDR3 size: 13 residues. V dropped 3 bases and J dropped 6 bases, with 9 bases sitting between them. CDR1 is GTSNPN, CDR2 SVGIG, per germline (reference sequence). DNA for the CDR3: TGTGCCTGGAGGACAGGAGGTAATTCACCCCTCCACTTT. As protein: CAWRTGGNSPLHF. The variable domain in full, with the rest retrieved from reference TRBV30 and TRBJ1-6, is SQTIHQWPATLVQPVGSPLSLECTVEGTSNPNLYWYRQAAGRGLQLLFYSVGIGQISSEVPQNLSASRPQDRQFILSSKKLLLSDSGFYLCAWRTGGNSPLHFGNGTRLTVT.

The rearrangement uses TRBV7-2 and TRBJ2-7, with TRBD2 matching 7 bases. Germline CDR1 reads SGHTA; CDR2 reads FQGNSA. This CDR3 has 15 residues. V was pared by 3 bases and J by 2 bases, with 7 bases of the junction left unmatched. The CDR3 loop is CASSFMILAPYEQYF. The CDR3 DNA is TGTGCCAGCAGCTTTATGATACTAGCGCCCTACGAGCAGTACTTC.

The gene calls are TRBV5-1 and TRBJ2-5; D is unclear. The CDR3 totals 13 residues. Germline V gene data show CDR1 as SGHRS and CDR2 as YFSETQ. Between the trimmed V and J ends, which lost 3 bases and 4 bases, there was a span of 10 bases. The chain's CDR3 is CASSSTHGETQYF. Here the CDR3 DNA reads TGCGCCAGCAGCTCAACTCACGGAGAGACCCAGTACTTC.

The chain recombines TRBV21-1 with TRBJ1-6. TRBV21-1 is annotated as a pseudogene. CDR3 size: 14 residues. The CDR3 DNA is TGTGCCAGCAGCAACGGGGGGGCGGCATCACCCCTCCACTTT. Translated, it gives CASSNGGAASPLHF.